These 32 T cell receptor beta chains originate from one sample sequenced in a study of T cell responses to AZD1222 COVID-19 vaccine. TCRdb's copy holds only in-frame clones and misses some; the assay was immunoSEQ multiplex PCR. The sample shows 130,000 to 150,000 clones, roughly 91% of them seen only once. The source material was peripheral blood, sampled on day 0 of AZD1222 vaccination. These TCRs come from an adult in good health.

This chain uses TRBV2 with TRBJ2-1; tentatively, D is TRBD1 (6 bases). Germline lookup yields CDR1 SNHLY and CDR2 FYNNEI. V was clipped by 7 bases and J by 7 bases, with 14 bases between them. The CDR3 sequence is 13 residues long. This chain's CDR3 is CASTILQGNEQFF. The CDR3, as DNA: TGTGCCAGCACTATACTACAGGGAAATGAGCAGTTCTTC.

The gene calls are TRBV19 and TRBJ2-7, with TRBD2 identical over 11 bases. CDR1 is LNHDA and CDR2 is SQIVND in the germline V gene (reference sequence). V dropped 1 base and J dropped 2; count of bases not matched to a gene: 4. The CDR3 has 16 amino acids. CDR3 in amino acids: CASSIGASGGTYEQYF. DNA for the CDR3: TGTGCCAGTAGTATAGGGGCTAGCGGGGGGACCTACGAGCAGTACTTC.

A few counts support this clone. The chain couples TRBV7-3 to TRBJ1-1; D is undetermined. The V end lost 0 bases, the J end lost 2 bases, and 10 bases lay between the germline ends. Germline values: CDR1 SGHTA, CDR2 FQGTGA. The CDR3 totals 15 residues. This CDR3 is CASSLTRPGNTEAFF. The CDR3 coding sequence is TGTGCCAGCAGCTTAACCCGGCCGGGAAACACTGAAGCTTTCTTT.

This rearrangement joins TRBV2 to TRBJ2-2; 15 bases are a match to TRBD2. The V and J ends lost 6 bases and 1 base, in that order; junction bases with no gene match: 6. The CDR3 covers 18 residues. Germline CDR1 reads SNHLY; CDR2 reads FYNNEI. Here the CDR3 reads CASSSGLAGGGNTGELFF. CDR3 nucleotide sequence: TGTGCCAGCAGCTCGGGACTAGCGGGAGGTGGGAACACCGGGGAGCTGTTTTTT.

V usage is TRBV5-1 and J usage is TRBJ2-5; 7 nucleotides match TRBD1. The V and J ends lost 2 bases and 2 bases, in that order; junction bases with no gene match: 6. The length of the CDR3 is 15 residues. The germline V gene has CDR1 SGHRS and CDR2 YFSETQ. CDR3 in amino acids: CASSFNPRGQETQYF. The DNA of the CDR3 is TGCGCCAGCAGCTTTAATCCCAGGGGGCAAGAGACCCAGTACTTC.

In DNA form, the CDR3 reads TGTGCCAGCAGTCCCGGGACTAGCGGGAAGGCAACAGATACGCAGTATTTT. It codes for CASSPGTSGKATDTQYF. The chain uses TRBV27 and TRBJ2-3, with 13 bases lining up with TRBD2. This CDR3 spans 17 amino acids. V trimming: 5 bases; J trimming: 3 bases; junction bases outside the gene matches: 8. Germline lookup yields CDR1 MNHEY and CDR2 SMNVEV (reference sequence).

This clone was observed a few times. The V and J genes are TRBV3-1 (or the pseudogene TRBV3-2) and TRBJ2-1; D may match TRBD1 or TRBD2 (5 bases each). Trimming took 4 bases from V and 0 from J, leaving 16 bases between them. Germline V gives CDR1 LGHDT, CDR2 YNNKEL (reference sequence). The CDR3 length is 17 residues. CDR3 loop: CASSLPGGAGSYNEQFF. The CDR3 region has the DNA TGTGCCAGCAGCCTCCCTGGGGGAGCCGGCTCCTACAATGAGCAGTTCTTC.

The rearrangement links TRBV11-3 to TRBJ1-6; D ambiguous. V shed 3 bases and J shed 7 bases, with 10 bases lying between them. Germline V gene lookup returns CDR1 SGHNT and CDR2 YENEEA. The CDR3 runs to 14 residues. The CDR3 loop reads CASSFNSPNSPLHF. The CDR3 nucleotides read TGTGCCAGCAGCTTCAACAGCCCGAATTCACCCCTCCACTTT.

The V and J genes are TRBV6-2 or TRBV6-3 and TRBJ2-5, with D unresolved. Germline CDR1 reads MNHEY; CDR2 reads SVGEGT. Trimming left V 1 base short and J 5 bases short, with 11 bases between. The CDR3 is 14 residues long. The CDR3 region is CASSYFGVFETQYF. The CDR3 nucleotides are TGTGCCAGCAGTTACTTTGGGGTTTTCGAGACCCAGTACTTC.

CDR3 region: CASSKDRPWDTEAFF. The CDR3 nucleotides read TGTGCCAGTAGCAAGGACAGGCCGTGGGACACTGAAGCTTTCTTT. The V and J genes are TRBV19 and TRBJ1-1; 7 bases fit TRBD1. CDR1 and CDR2 from the germline V gene are LNHDA and SQIVND (reference sequence). Germline trimming cut 6 bases from V and 3 bases from J; bases unmatched to any gene: 10. This CDR3 comprises 15 residues.

J is TRBJ1-2 and V is TRBV7-6; D is possibly TRBD1 (6 bases). The germline V gene has CDR1 SGHVS and CDR2 FNYEAQ. The CDR3 has 15 amino acids. V lost 4 bases, J lost 4 bases, and 16 bases lay in between. The CDR3 DNA reads as TGTGCCAGCAGCTCCACAGGGAGCGGCACCTATGGCTACACCTTC. Its translation is CASSSTGSGTYGYTF.

V is TRBV6-5 and J is TRBJ1-2; D not certain. Germline-derived CDR1 and CDR2 are MNHEY and SVGAGI. V lost 6 bases, J lost 5 bases, and 7 bases lay in between. The CDR3 consists of 11 residues. In nucleotides, the CDR3 is TGTGCCAGCAGGGGTCCTTATGGCTACACCTTC. This encodes CASRGPYGYTF.

The V and J genes are TRBV18 and TRBJ1-6; D perhaps matches TRBD1 (6 bases). The CDR3 runs 14 residues. Per germline, CDR1 KGHSH and CDR2 LQKENI. Trimming pared 6 bases from V and 7 bases from J, leaving 13 bases between. Here the CDR3 reads CASSPAGENSPLHF. For the CDR3, the DNA is TGTGCCAGCTCCCCAGCAGGGGAGAATTCACCCCTCCACTTT.

There are a few counts of this clone. This sequence joins TRBV4-3 and TRBJ1-1; D is uncertain. Germline values: CDR1 LGHNA, CDR2 YSLEER. This CDR3 spans 16 amino acids. The V gene lost 1 base and the J gene lost 5 bases, with 17 bases spanning the gap. CDR3 in amino acids: CASSQGGPGFWTEAFF. The CDR3 DNA sequence: TGCGCCAGCAGCCAAGGTGGTCCGGGGTTCTGGACTGAAGCTTTCTTT.

V usage is TRBV5-1 and J usage is TRBJ2-7; 10 positions agree with TRBD2. Germline assignment: CDR1 SGHRS and CDR2 YFSETQ. This CDR3 is 15 amino acids long. With 2 bases clipped from V and 2 bases from J, the junction kept 4 bases outside the gene matches. The CDR3 region has the DNA TGCGCCAGCAGCTTCACTAGCGGGGAGACCTACGAGCAGTACTTC. Its protein product is CASSFTSGETYEQYF.

DNA for the CDR3: TGTGCCAGCAGTGGGTTCAGGAGCTCAGATACGCAGTATTTT. This sequence encodes CASSGFRSSDTQYF. This chain connects TRBV2 to TRBJ2-3; D not resolved. The CDR3 extends over 14 amino acids. V was trimmed by 4 bases and J by 4 bases, leaving 12 bases between them. Germline V CDR1 and CDR2: SNHLY, FYNNEI. Full variable domain (outside the CDR3, taken from reference TRBV2 and TRBJ2-3): EPEVTQTPSHQVTQMGQEVILRCVPISNHLYFYWYRQILGQKVEFLVSFYNNEISEKSEIFDDQFSVERPDGSNFTLKIRSTKLEDSAMYFCASSGFRSSDTQYFGPGTRLTVL.

The CDR3 here is CASSLYLQVNNSPLHF. In nucleotides, the CDR3 is TGTGCCAGCAGCTTATATTTACAGGTGAACAATTCACCCCTCCACTTT. The chain links TRBV5-6 to TRBJ1-6, with D perhaps matching TRBD1 (5 bases). The V gene lost 2 bases and the J gene lost 7 bases, with 16 bases spanning the gap. The CDR3 is made up of 16 amino acids. The germline CDR1 and CDR2 sequences are SGHDT and YYEEEE.

The chain couples TRBV4-2 to TRBJ1-2; D is possibly TRBD1 (5 bases). The CDR3 runs 17 residues. Trimming cost V 3 bases and J 5 bases, with 22 bases left between them. From germline, CDR1 is LGHNA and CDR2 YNFKEQ. In nucleotides, the CDR3 is TGTGCCAGCAGCCACGGAACGTCAAAACAGGACTCATATGGCTACACCTTC. Amino acids: CASSHGTSKQDSYGYTF.

The chain has TRBV7-2 and TRBJ1-2, with D hard to call. V was cut by 1 base and J by 8 bases, with 17 bases left in between. Germline V CDR1 and CDR2: SGHTA, FQGNSA. CDR3 length equals 15 residues. The CDR3 here is CASSLDPQVAEGYTF. The CDR3 coding sequence is TGTGCCAGCAGCTTAGATCCCCAGGTAGCGGAAGGCTACACCTTC.

The genes are TRBV7-8 and TRBJ1-4; weak D call: TRBD1 (6 bases). Germline V lookup: CDR1 SGHVS, CDR2 FQNEAQ. The CDR3 contains 15 residues. V lost 4 bases and J lost 8, with 17 bases in between. In DNA form, the CDR3 reads TGTGCCAGCAGCTCCACCCGGGGGCCTGGAGAAAAACTGTTTTTT. This translates into CASSSTRGPGEKLFF.

This chain links TRBV28 with TRBJ1-5, with D maybe TRBD1 (5 bases). This CDR3 contains 17 residues. Germline V CDR1 and CDR2: MDHEN, SYDVKM. The germline V and J ends were trimmed by 3 bases and 1 base, with 16 bases remaining between them. The CDR3 protein is CASSFSGTRRSNQPQHF. CDR3 in DNA: TGTGCCAGCAGTTTCTCCGGGACTAGGAGAAGCAATCAGCCCCAGCATTTT.

In this sample, this clone turned up once. The chain carries TRBV5-1 and TRBJ1-3; D remains ambiguous. V shed 4 bases and J shed 6 bases, with 11 bases lying between them. The CDR3 is 13 amino acids. Germline V CDR1 and CDR2: SGHRS, YFSETQ. This CDR3 reads CASSQPEANTIYF. CDR3 in DNA: TGCGCCAGCAGCCAACCCGAGGCAAACACCATATATTTT. Full variable domain (remainder filled in from reference TRBV5-1 and TRBJ1-3): KAGVTQTPRYLIKTRGQQVTLSCSPISGHRSVSWYQQTPGQGLQFLFEYFSETQRNKGNFPGRFSGRQFSNSRSEMNVSTLELGDSALYLCASSQPEANTIYFGEGSWLTVV.

The chain couples TRBV14 to TRBJ2-2, with 7 positions matching TRBD2. Germline V lookup: CDR1 SGHDN, CDR2 FVKESK. The CDR3 is 15 residues long. Trimming removed 4 bases from V and 4 bases from J; junction bases left unmatched: 6. The CDR3 spells CASSRALAFTGELFF. The CDR3 region has the DNA TGTGCCAGCAGCCGCGCACTAGCGTTCACCGGGGAGCTGTTTTTT.

The rearrangement links TRBV6-6 to TRBJ2-1; tentatively, D is TRBD2 (5 bases). There are 18 residues in the CDR3. The V and J ends lost 5 bases and 0 bases respectively, with 20 bases between them. Germline CDR1 is MNHNY and CDR2 is SVGAGI (reference sequence). CDR3 loop: CASSHPAFSASSYNEQFF. CDR3 nucleotides: TGTGCCAGCAGTCACCCAGCTTTTAGCGCCAGCTCCTACAATGAGCAGTTCTTC.

The gene calls are TRBV15 and TRBJ2-7; TRBD1 agrees at 9 bases. V gave up 4 bases and J gave up 5 bases; unmatched junction bases: 9. The CDR3 runs to 15 residues. Looked up from germline, CDR1 is LNHNV and CDR2 is YYDKDF (reference sequence). The CDR3 protein is CATSTGIGQGNEQYF. CDR3 DNA: TGTGCCACCAGCACTGGAATAGGACAGGGGAACGAGCAGTACTTC. Variable domain in full (rest from reference TRBV15 and TRBJ2-7): DAMVIQNPRYQVTQFGKPVTLSCSQTLNHNVMYWYQQKSSQAPKLLFHYYDKDFNNEADTPDNFQSRRPNTSFCFLDIRSPGLGDTAMYLCATSTGIGQGNEQYFGPGTRLTVT.

The chain couples TRBV5-6 to TRBJ2-5; 9 bases map to TRBD2. J gave up 5 bases and V 4 bases, and 15 bases lay outside the gene matches. Germline CDR1 reads SGHDT; CDR2 reads YYEEEE. The CDR3 runs to 17 residues. The CDR3 DNA sequence: TGTGCCAGCAGCCCCCCGACTAGCGGAGGTGTATTTGAGACCCAGTACTTC. Residues: CASSPPTSGGVFETQYF.

The CDR3 spells CASSMGLTVDGYTF. CDR3 in DNA: TGTGCCAGTAGTATGGGCCTCACTGTGGACGGCTACACCTTC. V gene TRBV19 combines with J gene TRBJ1-2; no clear D. CDR1 and CDR2 (germline): LNHDA, SQIVND (reference sequence). The length of the CDR3 is 14 residues. V lost 3 bases to trimming and J lost 8 bases, with 16 bases between them.

With regard to this clone: Sequence at one end of the junction differs from germline and may be a read error. The chain combines TRBV5-1 with TRBJ2-2, with TRBD2 as a possible D gene (5 bases). CDR3 length equals 15 residues. Germline CDR1 reads SGHRS; CDR2 reads YFSETQ. The CDR3 protein is CASTLGRTNTGELFF. The CDR3 region has the DNA TGCGCCAGCACCTTGGGGAGAACGAACACCGGGGAGCTGTTTTTT.

The chain uses TRBV12-5 and TRBJ2-1; 7 positions match TRBD1. The CDR3 is 17 amino acids. Germline V lookup: CDR1 LGHNT, CDR2 FRNRAP. V was pared by 0 bases and J by 4 bases, with 9 bases of the junction left unmatched. The CDR3 bases are TGTGCTAGTGGTTTGGTTTCCGGGACAGTCCTATACAATGAGCAGTTCTTC. This translates into CASGLVSGTVLYNEQFF.

V usage is TRBV19 and J usage is TRBJ1-6; TRBD1 matches at 8 bases. This CDR3 spans 16 amino acids. Germline V gene data show CDR1 as LNHDA and CDR2 as SQIVND (reference sequence). The V and J ends lost 8 bases and 9 bases, in that order; junction bases with no gene match: 15. This CDR3 is CASSDRGLSRGSPLHF. Here the CDR3 DNA reads TGTGCCAGTTCTGACAGGGGCTTGAGTCGAGGTTCACCCCTCCACTTT.

The chain combines TRBV5-4 with TRBJ2-5, with D perhaps given as TRBD1 or TRBD2 (6 bases each). The CDR3 is 14 residues long. Germline V gives CDR1 SGHNT, CDR2 YYREEE (reference sequence). V was clipped by 1 base and J by 4 bases, with 11 bases between them. In DNA form, the CDR3 reads TGTGCCAGCAGCTTGCGAGAGGGGGGAGAGACCCAGTACTTC. Translation: CASSLREGGETQYF.

The CDR3 is CASSPRAGAKHNEQFF. Written as DNA, the CDR3 is TGTGCCAGCAGCCCAAGGGCCGGGGCTAAACACAATGAGCAGTTCTTC. J is TRBJ2-1 and V is TRBV9; perhaps D is TRBD1 or TRBD2 (5 bases each). Per germline, CDR1 SGDLS and CDR2 YYNGEE. The V and J ends lost 4 bases and 5 bases respectively, with 19 bases between them. CDR3 length equals 16 residues. The full variable domain, completed using reference TRBV9 and TRBJ2-1, is DSGVTQTPKHLITATGQRVTLRCSPRSGDLSVYWYQQSLDQGLQFLIQYYNGEERAKGNILERFSAQQFPDLHSELNLSSLELGDSALYFCASSPRAGAKHNEQFFGPGTRLTVL.